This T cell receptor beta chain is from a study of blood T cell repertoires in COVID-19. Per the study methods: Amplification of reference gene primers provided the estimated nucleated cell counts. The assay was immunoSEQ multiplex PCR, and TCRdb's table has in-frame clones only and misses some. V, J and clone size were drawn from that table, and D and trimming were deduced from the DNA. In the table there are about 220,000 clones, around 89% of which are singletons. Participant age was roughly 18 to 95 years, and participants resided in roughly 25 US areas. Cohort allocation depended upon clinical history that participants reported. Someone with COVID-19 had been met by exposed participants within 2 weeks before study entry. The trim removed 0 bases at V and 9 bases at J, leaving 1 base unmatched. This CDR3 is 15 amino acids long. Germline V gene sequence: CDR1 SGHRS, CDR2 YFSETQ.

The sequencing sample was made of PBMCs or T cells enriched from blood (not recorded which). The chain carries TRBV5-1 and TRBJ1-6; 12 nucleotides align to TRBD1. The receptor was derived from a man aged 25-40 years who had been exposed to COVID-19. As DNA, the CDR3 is TGCGCCAGCAGCTTGGAGGGACAGGGGGCTTCACCCCTCCACTTT. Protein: CASSLEGQGASPLHF.